The 30 T cell receptor beta chains below were found in one sample sequenced in a study of T cell repertoires in cytomegalovirus infection. TCRdb redid the calling of the reads with MiXCR, one entry per CDR3 protein. Here the sample spans fewer than 350,000 distinct CDR3 sequences, around a sixth being singletons. The material sequenced was PBMCs. These receptors all stem from a human donor in good health (CMV status not recorded). Some clones in this sample may be carry-over from other donors' samples.

V usage is TRBV25-1 and J usage is TRBJ2-5, with D unresolved. The V gene's germline CDR1 is MGHDK and CDR2 SYGVNS. The V gene lost 4 bases and the J gene lost 7 bases, with 7 bases spanning the gap. There are 11 residues in the CDR3. In nucleotides, the CDR3 is TGTGCCAGCAGTGGTTCGAGGACCCAGTACTTC. This translates into CASSGSRTQYF.

This clonotype occurred a few times. V is TRBV7-3 and J is TRBJ2-1, with TRBD2 identical over 8 bases. From germline, CDR1 is SGHTA and CDR2 FQGTGA. The CDR3 has 15 amino acids. V was pared by 5 bases and J by 0 bases, with 3 bases of the junction left unmatched. CDR3 protein: CASSGRGGSYNEQFF. The DNA of the CDR3 is TGTGCCAGCAGCGGACGGGGGGGCTCCTACAATGAGCAGTTCTTC.

CDR3 bases: TGTGCCAGCACCTTCCAACGGGGGACTGAAGCTTTCTTT. Translated, it gives CASTFQRGTEAFF. This chain joins TRBV7-9 and TRBJ1-1; D possibly corresponds to TRBD1 (5 bases). The germline V gene has CDR1 SEHNR and CDR2 FQNEAQ (reference sequence). Trimming removed 7 bases at V and 5 bases at J, with 14 bases between. The CDR3 length is 13 residues. Complete variable domain (other parts from reference TRBV7-9 and TRBJ1-1): DTGVSQNPRHKITKRGQNVTFRCDPISEHNRLYWYRQTLGQGPEFLTYFQNEAQLEKSRLLSDRFSAERPKGSFSTLEIQRTEQGDSAMYLCASTFQRGTEAFFGQGTRLTVV.

J is TRBJ2-3 and V is TRBV4-3; unclear D gene. Per the germline V gene, CDR1 is LGHNA and CDR2 is YSLEER. Trimming took off 0 bases at V and 1 base at J, with 8 bases between the two ends. The CDR3 runs 15 residues. CDR3 protein: CASSQDQVGTDTQYF. As DNA, the CDR3 is TGCGCCAGCAGCCAAGATCAGGTGGGCACAGATACGCAGTATTTT.

This clonotype appeared a few times. A much larger clone differs from this one at a single base, so this may be a read error. V is TRBV6-6 and J is TRBJ2-2; D is ambiguous. The CDR3 runs to 12 residues. Germline CDR1 is MNHNY and CDR2 is SVGAGI (reference sequence). V was cut by 6 bases and J by 4 bases, with 6 bases left in between. The CDR3 spells CASSHTTGELFF. The CDR3 DNA is TGTGCCAGCAGCCACACCACCGGGGAGCTGTTTTTT.

At least ten counts were recorded for this clonotype. This chain uses TRBV7-9 with TRBJ2-4; D possibly corresponds to TRBD1 (7 bases). The length of the CDR3 is 15 residues. With 5 bases removed from V and 12 bases from J, the gap between germline ends came to 23 bases. Germline-derived CDR1 and CDR2 are SEHNR and FQNEAQ (reference sequence). This chain's CDR3 is CASSQSHAGGFDQYF. For the CDR3, the DNA is TGTGCCAGCAGCCAATCCCACGCAGGGGGGTTTGATCAGTACTTC.

The chain links TRBV7-9 to TRBJ2-2, with TRBD1 identical over 9 bases. Germline loops: CDR1 SEHNR, CDR2 FQNEAQ (reference sequence). The CDR3 consists of 16 residues. With 4 bases clipped from V and 3 bases from J, the junction kept 6 bases outside the gene matches. This CDR3 reads CASSYRTGVDTGELFF. CDR3 nucleotide sequence: TGTGCCAGCAGCTACAGGACAGGGGTTGACACCGGGGAGCTGTTTTTT.

Of note for this clonotype: A read error may produce the germline difference seen at one junction end. The genes are TRBV28 and TRBJ1-1; D might be TRBD1 (5 bases). The CDR3 runs 15 residues. CDR1 is MDHEN and CDR2 is SYDVKM in the germline V gene. The DNA of the CDR3 is TGTGCCAGCATCCCCCTCGGGGGGGTGGGAACTGAAGTTTTCTTT. Translated, it gives CASIPLGGVGTEVFF.

This clonotype appeared a few times. This chain uses TRBV6-1 with TRBJ2-2; a weak D match, TRBD2 (6 bases). The V end lost 0 bases, the J end lost 7 bases, and 12 bases lay between the germline ends. This CDR3 region has 15 residues. Germline assignment: CDR1 MNHNS and CDR2 SASEGT. The chain's CDR3 is CASSEAGRGGGELFF. The CDR3 nucleotides are TGTGCCAGCAGTGAAGCAGGAAGGGGAGGCGGGGAGCTGTTTTTT.

This clonotype was observed at least ten times. The V and J genes are TRBV4-3 and TRBJ1-2, with 7 bases aligning to TRBD1. Germline V lookup: CDR1 LGHNA, CDR2 YSLEER. With 1 base clipped from V and 4 bases from J, the junction kept 9 bases outside the gene matches. The CDR3 consists of 16 residues. CDR3 amino acids: CASSQGGRGRSYGYTF. Here the CDR3 DNA reads TGCGCCAGCAGCCAAGGGGGTAGGGGGCGAAGCTATGGCTACACCTTC.

There are many counts of this clonotype. The chain combines TRBV7-2 with TRBJ1-2, with 9 bases identical to TRBD1. This CDR3 comprises 15 residues. The junction had 11 bases not matched to a gene; V was cut back by 5 bases and J by 7 bases. Looked up from germline, CDR1 is SGHTA and CDR2 is FQGNSA. The CDR3 region is CASSPSFGQGSGYTF. The CDR3 bases are TGTGCCAGCAGCCCTAGCTTTGGACAGGGGAGTGGCTACACCTTC. Full variable domain (remainder filled in from reference TRBV7-2 and TRBJ1-2): GAGVSQSPSNKVTEKGKDVELRCDPISGHTALYWYRQSLGQGLEFLIYFQGNSAPDKSGLPSDRFSAERTGGSVSTLTIQRTQQEDSAVYLCASSPSFGQGSGYTFGSGTRLTVV.

This clonotype showed up many times. V usage is TRBV24-1 and J usage is TRBJ2-1; D may match TRBD1 or TRBD2 (5 bases each). Deletions cut 1 base from V and 0 bases from J, with 9 bases between. Germline CDR1 is KGHDR and CDR2 is SFDVKD. CDR3 length: 16 amino acids. The CDR3 DNA reads as TGTGCCACCAGTGATTTCCCAGGGAGCTCCTACAATGAGCAGTTCTTC. Translated: CATSDFPGSSYNEQFF.

This clonotype came up many times. The gene calls are TRBV20-1 and TRBJ2-7, with 12 bases that match TRBD1. Germline CDR1 is DFQATT and CDR2 is SNEGSKA (reference sequence). The junction had 10 bases not matched to a gene; V was cut back by 4 bases and J by 6 bases. The CDR3 loop spans 15 amino acids. The CDR3 here is CSATPSGTGGAEQYF. Written as DNA, the CDR3 is TGCAGTGCTACGCCTTCCGGGACAGGGGGCGCCGAGCAGTACTTC.

With regard to this clonotype: Since a much larger clone is just one base distant, this may be a read error. The rearrangement uses TRBV4-2 and TRBJ2-3; the match to TRBD2 covers 13 bases. Germline trimming cut 4 bases from V and 6 bases from J; bases unmatched to any gene: 7. Germline CDR1 reads LGHNA; CDR2 reads YNFKEQ. The CDR3 runs 16 residues. The CDR3 nucleotides are TGTGCCAGCAGCCTCGGACTAGCGGGGGTCGGCGATACGCAGTATTTT. Residues: CASSLGLAGVGDTQYF.

This clonotype was found many times. The V and J genes are TRBV7-2 and TRBJ2-1; 10 bases match TRBD2. V gave up 2 bases and J gave up 3 bases; unmatched junction bases: 10. Germline V lookup: CDR1 SGHTA, CDR2 FQGNSA. The CDR3 covers 18 residues. The CDR3 DNA reads as TGTGCCAGCAGCTTATTCGTGAGCGGGGGGGAACTCTACAATGAGCAGTTCTTC. This translates into CASSLFVSGGELYNEQFF.

The rearrangement uses TRBV10-2 and TRBJ1-5; D may be TRBD1 (5 bases). Germline values: CDR1 WSHSY, CDR2 SAAADI. CDR3 length: 15 amino acids. V lost 3 bases and J lost 5, with 14 bases in between. The CDR3 is CASSEMSGRDQPQHF. The CDR3 region has the DNA TGCGCCAGCAGTGAAATGTCCGGCAGGGATCAGCCCCAGCATTTT.

Turning to this clonotype: This may be a read error, as it is one base from a much larger clone. The chain uses TRBV7-6 and TRBJ2-7; D is unclear. Trimming cost V 5 bases and J 1 base, with 18 bases left between them. This CDR3 contains 16 residues. Germline values: CDR1 SGHVS, CDR2 FNYEAQ. This CDR3 reads CASSRSLETDSYEQYF. DNA for the CDR3: TGTGCCAGCAGCCGCAGCCTCGAGACGGATTCCTACGAGCAGTACTTC.

This clonotype was counted between two and nine times. The chain uses TRBV6-6 and TRBJ2-5; D may match TRBD1 or TRBD2 (5 bases each). V shed 6 bases and J shed 5 bases, with 13 bases lying between them. CDR1 and CDR2 (germline): MNHNY, SVGAGI (reference sequence). CDR3 length: 13 amino acids. DNA for the CDR3: TGTGCCAGCAGCCCCCCGGGGCGGGAGACCCAGTACTTC. This codes for CASSPPGRETQYF.

The sample holds many counts of this clonotype. This chain joins TRBV6-1 and TRBJ2-7; no definite D call. CDR3 length: 14 residues. Trimming removed 3 bases from V and 3 bases from J, with 12 bases in between. The germline V gene encodes CDR1 MNHNS and CDR2 SASEGT. The CDR3 region has the DNA TGTGCCAGCAGTGAGGACGGAATATTCTACGAGCAGTACTTC. This encodes CASSEDGIFYEQYF.

J is TRBJ2-5 and V is TRBV27; D not certain. V was clipped by 6 bases and J by 1 base, with 21 bases between them. The CDR3 is made up of 17 amino acids. The V gene's germline CDR1 is MNHEY and CDR2 SMNVEV (reference sequence). The CDR3 nucleotides are TGTGCCAGCAGACAAACGTGGGTTTGGAGTGGCCAAGAGACCCAGTACTTC. It encodes CASRQTWVWSGQETQYF.

This clonotype turned up a few times. As DNA, the CDR3 is TGTGCCAGCAGCTTGCAAGTGAACACCGGGGAGCTGTTTTTT. This encodes CASSLQVNTGELFF. V is TRBV7-8 and J is TRBJ2-2; D not resolved. Trimming removed 3 bases from V and 1 base from J, with 6 bases in between. CDR1 and CDR2 (germline): SGHVS, FQNEAQ. The CDR3 contains 14 residues.

This clonotype occurred a few times. The chain joins TRBV28 to TRBJ2-4, with 7 bases fitting TRBD1. Germline-derived CDR1 and CDR2 are MDHEN and SYDVKM. This CDR3 has 14 residues. Germline trimming cut 6 bases from V and 2 bases from J; bases unmatched to any gene: 4. CDR3 region: CASRRDSSKNIQYF. The CDR3 DNA follows: TGTGCCAGCAGGAGGGACAGCTCCAAAAACATTCAGTACTTC.

The sample holds one count of this clonotype. The chain is built from TRBV20-1 and TRBJ1-2, with 9 bases aligning to TRBD1. This CDR3 has 12 amino acids. The ends lost 6 bases at V and 4 bases at J; junction bases unmatched: 3. CDR1 and CDR2 (germline): DFQATT, SNEGSKA (reference sequence). The CDR3 protein is CSASTGGYGYTF. CDR3 nucleotides: TGCAGTGCGTCGACAGGGGGCTATGGCTACACCTTC.

This clonotype was seen a few times. The chain recombines TRBV19 with TRBJ2-1; 13 bases map to TRBD2. There are 15 residues in the CDR3. CDR1 and CDR2 from the germline V gene are LNHDA and SQIVND (reference sequence). CDR3 residues: CATQLAGGPSHEQFF. CDR3 nucleotide sequence: TGTGCAACCCAACTAGCGGGGGGGCCAAGCCATGAGCAGTTCTTC.

This clonotype has a count of ten or more. The chain combines TRBV7-2 with TRBJ2-6; D possibly uses TRBD1 or TRBD2 (6 bases each). V shed 5 bases and J shed 0 bases, with 11 bases lying between them. Looked up from germline, CDR1 is SGHTA and CDR2 is FQGNSA. The CDR3 has 16 residues. In nucleotides, the CDR3 is TGTGCCAGCAGCCAGACGGGGGCCTCTGGGGCCAACGTCCTGACTTTC. Translating it yields CASSQTGASGANVLTF.

This clonotype showed up just a few times. The chain uses TRBV7-9 and TRBJ2-1; 11 bases fit TRBD1. The CDR3 totals 16 residues. V was clipped by 0 bases and J by 6 bases; unmatched bases: 4. CDR1 is SEHNR, CDR2 FQNEAQ, per germline (reference sequence). The CDR3 DNA sequence: TGTGCCAGCAGCTTAGCACCGGGACAGGGGGTCAATGAGCAGTTCTTC. Amino acid sequence: CASSLAPGQGVNEQFF. The full variable domain, with the rest looked up from reference TRBV7-9 and TRBJ2-1, is DTGVSQNPRHKITKRGQNVTFRCDPISEHNRLYWYRQTLGQGPEFLTYFQNEAQLEKSRLLSDRFSAERPKGSFSTLEIQRTEQGDSAMYLCASSLAPGQGVNEQFFGPGTRLTVL.

This clonotype was counted ten times or more. This rearrangement joins TRBV7-2 to TRBJ2-5; 8 positions agree with TRBD2. V shed 5 bases, J shed 5 bases, and the junction held 13 bases outside the gene matches. The germline V gene has CDR1 SGHTA and CDR2 FQGNSA. This CDR3 is 16 amino acids long. The CDR3: CASSASGTSVWETQYF. The CDR3 nucleotides are TGTGCCAGCAGCGCATCCGGGACTAGTGTGTGGGAGACCCAGTACTTC.

The chain uses TRBV20-1 and TRBJ2-5, with D possibly TRBD2 on 5 matching bases. Germline loops: CDR1 DFQATT, CDR2 SNEGSKA (reference sequence). Trimming pared 5 bases from V and 2 bases from J, leaving 18 bases between. The CDR3 has 15 amino acids. The CDR3 DNA reads as TGCAGTGCTGGGCGGGCCTCAGGCCTTCAAGAGACCCAGTACTTC. Amino acid sequence: CSAGRASGLQETQYF.

This clonotype was detected ten times or more. The chain couples TRBV6-5 to TRBJ1-3; TRBD1 agrees at 7 bases. Losses at the gene ends were 5 bases for V and 1 base for J; bases not matched to a gene: 5. Germline loops: CDR1 MNHEY, CDR2 SVGAGI. This CDR3 spans 15 amino acids. The CDR3 region has the DNA TGTGCCAGCAGTCGGGACAGTCTGTCTGGAAACACCATATATTTT. Encoded protein: CASSRDSLSGNTIYF.

This clonotype was observed many times. The CDR3 loop reads CASSIGGFPLEQYF. In DNA form, the CDR3 reads TGTGCCAGTAGTATCGGTGGGTTCCCTCTCGAGCAGTACTTC. This chain joins TRBV19 and TRBJ2-7; D unclear. Trimming cost V 3 bases and J 6 bases, with 15 bases left between them. The length of the CDR3 is 14 residues. Germline CDR1 is LNHDA and CDR2 is SQIVND (reference sequence).